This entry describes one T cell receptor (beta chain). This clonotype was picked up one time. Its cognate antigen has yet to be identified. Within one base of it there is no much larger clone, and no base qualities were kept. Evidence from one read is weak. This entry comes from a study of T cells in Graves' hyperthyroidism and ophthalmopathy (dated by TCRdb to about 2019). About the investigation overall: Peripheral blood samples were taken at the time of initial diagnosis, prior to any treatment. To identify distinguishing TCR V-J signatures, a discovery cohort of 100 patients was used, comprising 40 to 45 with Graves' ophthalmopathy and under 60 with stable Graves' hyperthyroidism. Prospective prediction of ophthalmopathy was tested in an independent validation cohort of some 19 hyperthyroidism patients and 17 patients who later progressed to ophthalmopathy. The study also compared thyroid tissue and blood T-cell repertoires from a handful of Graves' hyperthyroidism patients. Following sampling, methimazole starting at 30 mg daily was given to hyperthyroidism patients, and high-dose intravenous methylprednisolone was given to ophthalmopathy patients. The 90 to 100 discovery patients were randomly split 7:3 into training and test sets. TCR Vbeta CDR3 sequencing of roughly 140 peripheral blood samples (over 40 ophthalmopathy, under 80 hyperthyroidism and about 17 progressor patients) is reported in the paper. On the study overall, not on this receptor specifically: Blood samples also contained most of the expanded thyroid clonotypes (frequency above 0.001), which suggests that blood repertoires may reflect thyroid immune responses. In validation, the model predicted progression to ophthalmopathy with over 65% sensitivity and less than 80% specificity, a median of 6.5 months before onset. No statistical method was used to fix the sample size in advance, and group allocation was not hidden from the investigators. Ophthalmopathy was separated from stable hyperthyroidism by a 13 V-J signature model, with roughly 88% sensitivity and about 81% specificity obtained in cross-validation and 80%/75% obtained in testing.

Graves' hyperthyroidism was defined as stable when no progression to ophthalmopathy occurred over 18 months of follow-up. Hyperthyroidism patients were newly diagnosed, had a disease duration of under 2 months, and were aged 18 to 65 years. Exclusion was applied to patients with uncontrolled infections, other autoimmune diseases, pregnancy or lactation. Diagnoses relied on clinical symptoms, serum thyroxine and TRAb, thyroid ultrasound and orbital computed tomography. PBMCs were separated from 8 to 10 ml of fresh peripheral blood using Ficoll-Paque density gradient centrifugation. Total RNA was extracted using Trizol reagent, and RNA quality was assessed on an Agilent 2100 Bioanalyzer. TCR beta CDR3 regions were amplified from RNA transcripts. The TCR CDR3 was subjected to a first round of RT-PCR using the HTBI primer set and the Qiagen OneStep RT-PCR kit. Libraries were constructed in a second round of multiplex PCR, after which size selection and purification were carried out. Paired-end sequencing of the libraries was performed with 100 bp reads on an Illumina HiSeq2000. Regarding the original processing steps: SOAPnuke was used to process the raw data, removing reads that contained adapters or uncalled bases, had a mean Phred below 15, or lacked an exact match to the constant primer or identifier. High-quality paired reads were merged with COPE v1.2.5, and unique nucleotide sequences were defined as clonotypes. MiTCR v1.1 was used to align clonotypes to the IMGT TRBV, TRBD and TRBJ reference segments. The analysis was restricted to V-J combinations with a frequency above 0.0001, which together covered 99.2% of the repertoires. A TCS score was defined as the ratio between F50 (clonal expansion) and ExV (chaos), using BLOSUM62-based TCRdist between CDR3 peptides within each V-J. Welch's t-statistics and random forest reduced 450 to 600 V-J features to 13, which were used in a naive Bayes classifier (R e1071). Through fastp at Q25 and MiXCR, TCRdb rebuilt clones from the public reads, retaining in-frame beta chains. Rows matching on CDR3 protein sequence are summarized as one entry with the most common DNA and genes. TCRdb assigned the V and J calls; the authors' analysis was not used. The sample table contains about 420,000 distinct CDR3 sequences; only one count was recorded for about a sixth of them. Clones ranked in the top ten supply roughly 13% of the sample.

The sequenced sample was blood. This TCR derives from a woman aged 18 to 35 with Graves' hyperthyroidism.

The nucleotide sequence is given as TGTGCCAGCAGCCTACTAGCGGGGGCGGGTAATGAGCAGTTCTTC. This is translated as CASSLLAGAGNEQFF. The chain was built from TRBV6-4 and TRBJ2-1; TRBD2 agrees with 11 junctional bases. For CDR1 and CDR2, the germline V gene lists MRHNA and SNTAGT. Compared with germline, V lacks 6 bases and J lacks 7 bases; bases without a gene match: 8. Including cysteine and phenylalanine, the CDR3 has 15 amino acids. Only CDR3 DNA remains: 45 bases, in frame from the first base.